This TCR beta chain was documented in a study of shared clonotypes between healthy human individuals. Germline V gene sequence: CDR1 MDHEN, CDR2 SYDVKM. This CDR3 region has 17 residues. V shed 6 bases and J 7 bases; nucleotides not matched to a gene: 18. Method: immunoSEQ multiplex PCR; TCRdb's copy keeps in-frame clones and lacks some. The sample has about 480,000 clones; about 79% are singletons. All donors were Caucasian adults living in Nashville, Tennessee. This clonotype originated in a woman in her forties in good health. Some clones in this sample may be carry-over from other donors' samples. This chain connects TRBV28 to TRBJ2-5, with 9 bases identical to TRBD2. Sequenced material: PBMCs. The CDR3 nucleotides read TGTGCCAGCAGCTCCCGGGGACTAGCTCCGGAGCAGGGGACCCAGTACTTC. Translated, it gives CASSSRGLAPEQGTQYF.